A selection of T cell receptor beta chains follows, all from one sample in a study of cytomegalovirus exposure and HLA in healthy donors. TCRdb's copy holds only in-frame clones and misses some; the assay was immunoSEQ multiplex PCR. Among some 170,000 clones listed, 70% to 85% were seen once. The sample consisted of PBMCs. These receptor sequences come from a man aged 25 to 40 in good health and CMV-seropositive. Both conserved end residues are part of each CDR3. D genes are given only for firm matches. Where a row states a size, it is once, few, many or the class of an expanded clone; other rows omit it.

d_call: .; j_call: TRBJ2-7; clone_size: .; v_call: TRBV6-1; cdr3_aa: CASSVAGTSYEQYF; cdr3_nt: TGTGCCAGCAGTGTGGCAGGAACCTCCTACGAGCAGTACTTC
d_call: .; j_call: TRBJ1-5; clone_size: .; v_call: TRBV30; cdr3_aa: CAWSVRQGNQPQHF; cdr3_nt: TGTGCCTGGAGTGTACGTCAGGGGAATCAGCCCCAGCATTTT
d_call: .; j_call: TRBJ2-2; clone_size: once; v_call: TRBV7-9; cdr3_aa: CASSPQGNGELFF; cdr3_nt: TGTGCCAGCAGCCCTCAGGGGAACGGGGAGCTGTTTTTT
d_call: .; j_call: TRBJ2-4; clone_size: .; v_call: TRBV29-1; cdr3_aa: CSVEVTDIQYF; cdr3_nt: TGCAGCGTTGAAGTCACGGACATTCAGTACTTC
d_call: .; j_call: TRBJ1-1; clone_size: .; v_call: TRBV28; cdr3_aa: CASSSHGRGTEAFF; cdr3_nt: TGTGCCAGCAGTTCCCACGGAAGGGGGACTGAAGCTTTCTTT
d_call: .; j_call: TRBJ2-3; clone_size: .; v_call: TRBV5-1; cdr3_aa: CASSLAADTQYF; cdr3_nt: TGCGCCAGCAGCTTGGCGGCAGATACGCAGTATTTT
d_call: .; j_call: TRBJ2-7; clone_size: .; v_call: TRBV7-9; cdr3_aa: CASSSDIYEQYF; cdr3_nt: TGTGCCAGCAGCTCAGACATCTACGAGCAGTACTTC
d_call: TRBD2; j_call: TRBJ2-1; clone_size: once; v_call: TRBV6-6; cdr3_aa: CASKTSGGRNEQFF; cdr3_nt: TGTGCCAGCAAAACTAGCGGGGGGCGTAATGAGCAGTTCTTC
d_call: .; j_call: TRBJ1-2; clone_size: .; v_call: TRBV5-1; cdr3_aa: CASSLVGGDYGYTF; cdr3_nt: TGCGCCAGCAGCTTGGTTGGGGGGGACTATGGCTACACCTTC
d_call: TRBD2; j_call: TRBJ2-1; clone_size: few; v_call: TRBV10-3; cdr3_aa: CAISTGTSGGYEQFF; cdr3_nt: TGTGCCATCAGCACCGGGACTAGCGGGGGCTATGAGCAGTTCTTC
d_call: .; j_call: TRBJ2-2; clone_size: .; v_call: TRBV19; cdr3_aa: CASSIGGLTGELFF; cdr3_nt: TGTGCCAGTAGTATAGGGGGCCTCACCGGGGAGCTGTTTTTT
d_call: TRBD1; j_call: TRBJ2-7; clone_size: .; v_call: TRBV19; cdr3_aa: CASSIGTGGRNPYEQYF; cdr3_nt: TGTGCCAGTAGTATAGGGACAGGGGGCAGGAATCCCTACGAGCAGTACTTC